This T cell receptor beta chain was found in a study of cytomegalovirus exposure and HLA in healthy donors (dated by TCRdb to about 2017). Notes on the research overall: According to an earlier analysis of a few hundred of the donors, some 170 million T cells yielded some 120 million unique TCR beta sequences and 276 Gb of sequence data. An early release that covered some 630 HLA-typed donors contained about 300 gigabases of sequencing data and about 84 million unique TCR sequences. Among the roughly 400 genotyped donors, 81% belonged to the genetic ancestry cluster associated with self-reported Caucasian donors. The aim of the study was to test whether cataloging public T cell receptors could identify signatures of past pathogen exposure. The study used immunosequencing to profile the T cell repertoires of some 600 subjects and linked those repertoires to cytomegalovirus serostatus. Along with the roughly 670-subject first cohort, a separate validation cohort of over a hundred different subjects was used. High-throughput TCR immunosequencing, statistical association of individual TCRs with disease status, and machine learning were combined to predict cytomegalovirus infection status. A later analysis re-examined previously published TCR beta repertoires from more than 550 donors and added high-resolution HLA genotyping to investigate patterns of TCR occurrence. Rather than drawing on any new phenotypic data, the later analysis identified candidate immune exposures from TCR beta sequences and the way those sequences occurred across donors. An earlier analysis of 500 to 750 of the donors applied high-throughput TCR beta sequencing to assess whether each TCR beta V gene segment acted as functional or pseudogenic. Donor age, sex, ethnicity and CMV serostatus were compiled together with the repertoire data. In a later genetic analysis, genome-wide SNP genotypes for 398 of the 666 donors were used, and that subset was treated as a discovery cohort. All discovery cohort repertoires had been generated on a single sequencing platform. Both class I and class II loci were covered by HLA typing, at four-digit resolution. Typing coverage differed by locus: A, B, C, DRB1 and DQB1 were typed in about 629-640 donors, DQA1 in 500 to 550, DPA1 in 600 to 610, and DPB1 in just under 490. Because of strong linkage in the cohort, four or five DR-DQ haplotypes were treated as single units for association and clustering. Among around 400 genotyped donors of the cohort, an average of about 220,000 unique TCR beta nucleotide sequences was sequenced per donor, of which about 19% were non-productive. Here is what the overall study found, with its caveats: A later analysis reported that several top co-occurrence clusters appeared linked to parvovirus B19, influenza, CMV and Epstein-Barr virus. According to the authors, the approach could potentially be generalized to other disease states and immunological phenotypes. Three of the identified cytomegalovirus-associated TCR beta chains were confirmed in vitro to be specific for cytomegalovirus antigens. When HLA alleles, especially DR and DQ, strongly co-occurred, attributing TCR associations to individual alleles was difficult. In a later analysis, the rate of TCR association differed among HLA loci, with DRB1 alleles having the most associated TCRs and HLA-C alleles having the fewest. A later genetic analysis reported fewer N-insertions in productive TCRs among donors in an Asian-associated ancestry cluster than the roughly 700-donor mean. Only TCR beta chains were sequenced in this cohort, and the absence of alpha or paired-chain data limited detectable features. In both the original and validation cohorts, the classifier was reported to diagnose cytomegalovirus status with high specificity and sensitivity. The study gave a list of 150 to 200 TCR beta chains associated with cytomegalovirus. A further reported finding was that TCR beta sequences accurately predicted the HLA-A and HLA-B alleles for most subjects in the first cohort. Presence/absence analyses assumed roughly uniform sequencing depth across donors, an assumption that may not hold. Linkage disequilibrium might explain the correlated functional status among segregating V segments, but an unknown experimental factor could not be ruled out. Some IMGT-functional V segments, including TRBV6-2 and TRBV6-3, could not be distinguished by the 87-base-pair reads and were therefore excluded. Because counts were too low, roughly 17 rarely observed V segments, including chromosome 9 orphons, were left out of the earlier analysis of 587 of the donors. Across donors, most TCR sequences were observed very rarely, whereas some public TCRs were present in many individuals. In a later analysis, HLA-associated TCR beta chains were found to be more clonally expanded and to have lower generation probabilities than equally common non-associated chains. At a false discovery rate of 0.05, a later analysis linked 16,951 TCR beta sequences to specific HLA alleles. According to a later analysis, most CMV-associated TCR beta chains appeared to be HLA-restricted, and the HLA associations seemed to be driven largely by CMV exposure. An association between a missense DCLRE1C variant and V-gene and J-gene trimming of TCR beta chains was found in a later genetic analysis and replicated in an independent cohort. In an earlier analysis of roughly 560 of the donors, most TCR beta V segments were observed in productive rearrangements about 87% or about 30% of the time, broadly matching IMGT annotations. The only immune exposure information available for the cohort was CMV serostatus. The sequencing pipeline was judged likely to have produced a cluster of highly shared sequence variants as a technical artifact. Because HLA typing was missing for some donors at each locus, association tests included only the typed subset.

V drops 1 base and J drops 5 bases, leaving 11 bases in between. From cysteine to phenylalanine, the CDR3 is 14 amino acids long. Left in the record is the CDR3 DNA by itself, 42 bases read in frame from the first base. Via the germline V gene, CDR1 is SGHTS and CDR2 YDEGEE. Concerning this clone itself: It has no known antigen specificity. No base quality values were provided; no much bigger clone lies one nucleotide off.

Receptors were amplified or captured by the immunoSEQ multiplex PCR assay. A mixture of 60 forward primers for TCR Vbeta segments and 13 reverse primers for TCR Jbeta segments was used in the multiplex PCR. A multiplex PCR assay on genomic DNA amplified the CDR3 region of rearranged TCR beta genes. The Illumina HiSeq System was used to sequence the amplified TCR beta libraries as 87-base-pair reads. The published analysis was carried out like this. A later analysis tallied approximately 87 million unique TCR beta chains across the 700 or so repertoires, and about 12 million of those chains were shared by two or more donors. A nearest-neighbor algorithm error-corrected the raw reads and collapsed the reads into unique sequences, merging closely related sequences to remove PCR and sequencing errors. CDR3 sequences were aligned to IMGT reference sequences to assign V, D and J gene segments. For a sequence to be retained, at least a six-nucleotide match to both a V gene segment and a J gene segment was required. A rearrangement was called productive if the CDR3 had no stop codons and remained in frame with V and J, and every other rearrangement was called non-productive. CDR3 was defined by IMGT convention, running from the second conserved V-encoded cysteine to the conserved J-encoded phenylalanine. The earlier analysis of around 640 of the donors excluded sequences that lacked an unambiguous match to a single V gene segment. In an earlier analysis of approximately 590 of the donors, a V segment was called functional when productive rearrangements were above 56.7%, and segregating when the standard deviation between donors exceeded 5%. A statistical classification framework was built for diagnosing cytomegalovirus status from the catalog of TCR beta chain sequences. In a later analysis, TCR nucleotide sequences were compared against IMGT/GENE-DB human TR gene sequences so that V and J genes could be assigned. Using the TCRdist pipeline, a later analysis assigned CDR3 sequences along with most-parsimonious VDJ recombination scenarios. In a later analysis, each TCR beta chain was defined by its CDR3 amino acid sequence together with its V-gene family, and reads lacking a unique V-gene family were excluded. As a way to deal with suspected cross-contamination and a sequencing artifact, a later analysis dropped 450 to 700 nucleotide sequences that were highly shared and had low generation probability. In a later analysis, a clonal expansion index was calculated for each public chain from normalized within-repertoire ranks of inferred template counts. Generation probabilities in a later analysis came from a VDJ recombination model fitted to out-of-frame rearrangements, and those results were checked against IGoR. In a later analysis, hypergeometric tests were used to score TCR-TCR, TCR-HLA and TCR-CMV co-occurrence, with a repertoire-size bias correction applied to TCR pairs. False discovery rates were estimated in a later analysis by permuting HLA or CMV assignments 20 times. In a later analysis, co-occurring TCRs were grouped using DBSCAN, with TCRdist sequence similarity added in when clustering inside HLA-allele-positive subsets. For co-occurrence clustering, repertoires with fewer than 30,000 or more than 120,000 public chains were excluded, along with five repertoires with anomalous nucleotide sharing. TCRdb mirrors the immuneACCESS table, restricted to in-frame sequences. Some clones are absent from its copies; in checked studies, under half trace to an unresolved V gene, and the reason for the others is unknown. V, J and clone size were drawn from that table, and D and trimming were deduced from the DNA. This sample comprises 150,000 to 200,000 clones, 84% of them detected only once. The ten largest clonotypes hold 4.8% of the sample.

In total, 500 to 700 healthy bone marrow donors made up the cohort. At the time of sampling, every cohort member was nominally healthy, though immune exposures that went unrecorded were likely present. The donor tested CMV seropositive, placing the donor among the 290 or so seropositive members of the cohort. A peripheral blood sample was collected from each donor, and TCR beta sequencing was performed on peripheral blood mononuclear cells. The Qiagen DNeasy Blood Extraction Kit was used to extract genomic DNA from the blood cell samples. The sequence was obtained from a girl aged 10 to 17 in good health and CMV-seropositive. The chain uses TRBV5-8 and TRBJ2-3; a tentative D call is TRBD2 (6 bases match). Input material: PBMCs. The nucleotides are TGTGCCAGCAGCTTGTGGGACTTTGGAGATACGCAGTATTTT. Its protein reads: CASSLWDFGDTQYF.